Included here is one TCR beta chain sequence, with context. Its target is not known. cDNA libraries of TCR beta carried unique molecular identifiers. Starting from about 1 to 10 million T cells, the study yielded 460,000 or so cDNA molecules. TCRdb used MiXCR to reprocess the PCR reads, holding one entry per CDR3 protein. The sample has about 540,000 distinct CDR3 sequences, around a third seen once. The sample originates from a study of post-analysis software for immune sequencing data. Findings and limits, study-wide: Compared with controls, patients had more of 4 to 6 TRBV segments, including TRBV5-6, TRBV5-1 and TRBV20-1. Comparison with controls showed significantly lower normalized Chao1 diversity in multiple sclerosis patients.

V was trimmed by 2 bases and J by 15 bases, leaving 14 bases between them. Germline values: CDR1 KGHSH, CDR2 LQKENI. The CDR3 runs 13 residues. The J gene is TRBJ1-6, the V gene TRBV18; TRBD1 might be the D (6 bases). This receptor was identified in a girl younger than 18 with multiple sclerosis. Material for sequencing was blood. CDR3 nucleotides: TGTGCCAGCTCACCATGGGCAGGGGAAGACCTCCACTTT. Protein sequence: CASSPWAGEDLHF.